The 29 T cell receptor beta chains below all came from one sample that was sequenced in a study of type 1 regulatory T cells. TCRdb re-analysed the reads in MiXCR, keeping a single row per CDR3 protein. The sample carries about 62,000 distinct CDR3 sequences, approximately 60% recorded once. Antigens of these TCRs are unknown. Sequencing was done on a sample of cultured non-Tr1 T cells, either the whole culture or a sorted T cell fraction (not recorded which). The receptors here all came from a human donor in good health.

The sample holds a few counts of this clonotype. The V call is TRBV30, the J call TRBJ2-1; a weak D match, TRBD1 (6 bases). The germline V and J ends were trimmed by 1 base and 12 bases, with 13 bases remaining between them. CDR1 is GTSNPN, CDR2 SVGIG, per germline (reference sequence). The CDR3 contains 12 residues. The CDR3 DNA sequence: TGTGCCTGGAGTGGTTCAAGGGACACGCAGTTCTTC. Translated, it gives CAWSGSRDTQFF.

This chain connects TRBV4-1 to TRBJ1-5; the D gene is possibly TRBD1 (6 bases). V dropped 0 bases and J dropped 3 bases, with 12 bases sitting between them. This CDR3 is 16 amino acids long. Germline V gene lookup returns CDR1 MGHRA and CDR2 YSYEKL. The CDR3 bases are TGCGCCAGCAGCCAAGACCCCGGGACAAACAATCAGCCCCAGCATTTT. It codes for CASSQDPGTNNQPQHF.

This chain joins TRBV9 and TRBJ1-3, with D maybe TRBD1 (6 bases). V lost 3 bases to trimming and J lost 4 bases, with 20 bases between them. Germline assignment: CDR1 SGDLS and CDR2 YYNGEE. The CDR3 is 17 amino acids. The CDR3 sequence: CASSAKMATGSGNTIYF. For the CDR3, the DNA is TGTGCCAGCAGCGCAAAAATGGCGACAGGTTCAGGAAACACCATATATTTT.

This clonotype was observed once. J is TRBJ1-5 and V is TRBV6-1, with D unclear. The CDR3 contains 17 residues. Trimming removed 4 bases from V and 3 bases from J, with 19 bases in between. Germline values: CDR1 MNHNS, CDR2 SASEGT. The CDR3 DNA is TGTGCCAGCAGTGGCCCTGGTAACAGTCTCCCCAATCAGCCCCAGCATTTT. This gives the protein CASSGPGNSLPNQPQHF.

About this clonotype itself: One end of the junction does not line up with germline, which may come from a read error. The CDR3 DNA reads as TGTGCCAGCAGCTCTAACGCCGGGACTTGTTGCGATTTT. This encodes CASSSNAGTCCDF. This rearrangement joins TRBV5-4 to TRBJ2-3; D might be TRBD2 (6 bases). CDR1 and CDR2 from the germline V gene are SGHNT and YYREEE (reference sequence). CDR3 length: 13 residues.

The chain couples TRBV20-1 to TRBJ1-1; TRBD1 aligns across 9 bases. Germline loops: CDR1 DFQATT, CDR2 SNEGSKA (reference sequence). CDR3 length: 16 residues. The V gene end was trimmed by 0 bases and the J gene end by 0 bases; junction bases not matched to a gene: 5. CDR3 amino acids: CSARDPGTGMNTEAFF. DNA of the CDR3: TGCAGTGCTAGAGACCCCGGGACAGGGATGAACACTGAAGCTTTCTTT.

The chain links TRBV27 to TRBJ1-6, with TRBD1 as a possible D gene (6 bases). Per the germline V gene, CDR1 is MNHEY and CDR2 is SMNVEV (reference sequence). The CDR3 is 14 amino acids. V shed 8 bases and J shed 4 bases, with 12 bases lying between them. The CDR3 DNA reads TGTGCCAGCCGCGGACAGAATTATAATTCACCCCTCCACTTT. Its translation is CASRGQNYNSPLHF.

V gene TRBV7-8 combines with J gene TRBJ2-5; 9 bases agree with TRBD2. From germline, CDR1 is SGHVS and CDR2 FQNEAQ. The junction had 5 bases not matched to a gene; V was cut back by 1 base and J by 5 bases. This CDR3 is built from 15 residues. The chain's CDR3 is CASSLGVAGVETQYF. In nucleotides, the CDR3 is TGTGCCAGCAGCTTAGGGGTAGCGGGAGTCGAGACCCAGTACTTC.

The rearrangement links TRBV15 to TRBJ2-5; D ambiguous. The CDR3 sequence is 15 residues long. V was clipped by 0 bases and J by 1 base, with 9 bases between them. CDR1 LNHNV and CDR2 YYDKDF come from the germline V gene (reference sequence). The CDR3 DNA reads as TGTGCCACCAGCAGAGATCCGCAGGCCCAAGAGACCCAGTACTTC. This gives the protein CATSRDPQAQETQYF.

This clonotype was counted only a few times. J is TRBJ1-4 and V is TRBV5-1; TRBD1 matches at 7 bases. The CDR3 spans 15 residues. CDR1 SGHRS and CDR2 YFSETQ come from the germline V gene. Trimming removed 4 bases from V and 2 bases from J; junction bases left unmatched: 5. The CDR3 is CASSGTGATNEKLFF. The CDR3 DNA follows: TGCGCCAGCAGCGGTACAGGGGCCACTAATGAAAAACTGTTTTTT.

CDR3 protein: CASSPISGGRFPNEQFF. The CDR3 bases are TGTGCCAGCAGTCCGATCTCAGGGGGCCGTTTCCCCAATGAGCAGTTCTTC. The rearrangement uses TRBV27 and TRBJ2-1, with TRBD1 matching over 8 bases. This CDR3 comprises 17 residues. Germline CDR1 reads MNHEY; CDR2 reads SMNVEV (reference sequence). After removal of 5 bases from V and 6 bases from J, the junction contained 15 bases not matched to a gene.

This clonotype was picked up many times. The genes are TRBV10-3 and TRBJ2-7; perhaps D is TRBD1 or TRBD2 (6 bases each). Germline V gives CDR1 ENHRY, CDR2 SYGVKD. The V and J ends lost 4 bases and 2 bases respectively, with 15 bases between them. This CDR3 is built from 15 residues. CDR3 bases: TGTGCCATCAGTGTTGGAGGGACAACGACCTACGAGCAGTACTTC. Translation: CAISVGGTTTYEQYF.

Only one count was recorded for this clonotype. As DNA, the CDR3 is TGTGCCTGGAGTGCAGGAGGTAGCAATCAGCCCCAGCATTTT. The encoded protein is CAWSAGGSNQPQHF. This chain uses TRBV30 with TRBJ1-5; D gene ambiguous. The CDR3 loop spans 14 amino acids. V lost 1 base to trimming and J lost 0 bases, with 7 bases between them. Germline lookup yields CDR1 GTSNPN and CDR2 SVGIG (reference sequence).

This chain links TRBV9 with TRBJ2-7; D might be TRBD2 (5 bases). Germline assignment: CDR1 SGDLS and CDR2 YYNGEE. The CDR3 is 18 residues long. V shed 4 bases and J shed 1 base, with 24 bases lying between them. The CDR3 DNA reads TGTGCCAGCAGCCCCCGACCTCCGGGAATGGGCTTTTCCTACGAGCAGTACTTC. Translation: CASSPRPPGMGFSYEQYF.

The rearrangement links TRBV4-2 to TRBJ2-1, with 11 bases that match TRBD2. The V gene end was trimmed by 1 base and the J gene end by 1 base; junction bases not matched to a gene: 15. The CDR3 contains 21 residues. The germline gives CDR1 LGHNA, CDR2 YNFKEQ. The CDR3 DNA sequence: TGTGCCAGCAGCCAAGTTGCCATCGGGACTAGCGGTTCCCTATCCTACAATGAGCAGTTCTTC. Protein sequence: CASSQVAIGTSGSLSYNEQFF.

CDR3 in DNA: TGCGCCAGCAGCTCCGAGGGGACTCGGTTGAACACTGAAGCTTTCTTT. It translates to CASSSEGTRLNTEAFF. This chain connects TRBV5-1 to TRBJ1-1; D may be TRBD1 (5 bases). From germline, CDR1 is SGHRS and CDR2 YFSETQ. This CDR3 has 16 residues. V was trimmed by 3 bases and J by 0 bases, leaving 15 bases between them. The whole variable domain, filled in from reference TRBV5-1 and TRBJ1-1, reads KAGVTQTPRYLIKTRGQQVTLSCSPISGHRSVSWYQQTPGQGLQFLFEYFSETQRNKGNFPGRFSGRQFSNSRSEMNVSTLELGDSALYLCASSSEGTRLNTEAFFGQGTRLTVV.

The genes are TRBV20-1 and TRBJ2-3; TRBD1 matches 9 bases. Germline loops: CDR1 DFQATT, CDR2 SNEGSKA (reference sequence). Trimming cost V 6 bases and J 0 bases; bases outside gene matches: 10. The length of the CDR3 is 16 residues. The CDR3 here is CSAFQPGQGSTDTQYF. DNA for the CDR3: TGCAGTGCCTTCCAACCGGGACAGGGTAGCACAGATACGCAGTATTTT.

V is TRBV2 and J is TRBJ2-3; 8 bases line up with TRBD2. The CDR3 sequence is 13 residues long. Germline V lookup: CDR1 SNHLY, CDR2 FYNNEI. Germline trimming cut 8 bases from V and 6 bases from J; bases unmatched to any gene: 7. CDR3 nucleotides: TGTGCCAGCGGACTAGCCGGATCGGATACGCAGTATTTT. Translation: CASGLAGSDTQYF.

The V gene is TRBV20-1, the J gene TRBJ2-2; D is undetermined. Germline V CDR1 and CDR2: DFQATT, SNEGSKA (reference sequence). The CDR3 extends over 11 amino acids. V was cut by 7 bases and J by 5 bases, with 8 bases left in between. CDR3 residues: CSGENTGELFF. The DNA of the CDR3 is TGCAGTGGAGAAAATACCGGGGAGCTGTTTTTT.

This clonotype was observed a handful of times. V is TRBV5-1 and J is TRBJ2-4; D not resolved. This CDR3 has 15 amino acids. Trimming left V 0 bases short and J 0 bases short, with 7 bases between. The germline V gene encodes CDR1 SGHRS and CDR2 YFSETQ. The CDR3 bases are TGCGCCAGCAGCTTGGAGGGAATAGCCAAAAACATTCAGTACTTC. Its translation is CASSLEGIAKNIQYF.

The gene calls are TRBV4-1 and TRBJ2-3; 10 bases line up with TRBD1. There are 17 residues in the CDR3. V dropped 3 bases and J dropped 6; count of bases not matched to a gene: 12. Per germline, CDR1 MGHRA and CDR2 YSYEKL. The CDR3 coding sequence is TGCGCCAGCAGCCAGGCCCCGACAGGGGGCCAAGGGGATACGCAGTATTTT. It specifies CASSQAPTGGQGDTQYF.

CDR3 sequence (DNA): TGTGCCACCTCGGCGGGAGAGGTGGACGAGCAGTACTTC. Protein: CATSAGEVDEQYF. V is TRBV24-1 and J is TRBJ2-7; 7 bases align to TRBD2. V lost 9 bases and J lost 5; bases outside the gene matches: 9. Germline V gene lookup returns CDR1 KGHDR and CDR2 SFDVKD. The CDR3 has 13 residues.

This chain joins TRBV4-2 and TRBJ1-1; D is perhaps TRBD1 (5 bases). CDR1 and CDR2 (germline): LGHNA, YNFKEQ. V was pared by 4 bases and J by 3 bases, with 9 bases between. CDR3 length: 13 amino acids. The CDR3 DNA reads TGTGCCAGCAGCCCAGGGCGGTACACTGAAGCTTTCTTT. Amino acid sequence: CASSPGRYTEAFF.

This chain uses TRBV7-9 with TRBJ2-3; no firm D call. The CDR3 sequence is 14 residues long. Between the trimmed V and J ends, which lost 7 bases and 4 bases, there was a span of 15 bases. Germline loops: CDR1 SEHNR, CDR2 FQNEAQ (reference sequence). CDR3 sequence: CASTHLYTPDTQYF. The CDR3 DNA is TGTGCCAGCACCCACCTTTATACCCCAGATACGCAGTATTTT.

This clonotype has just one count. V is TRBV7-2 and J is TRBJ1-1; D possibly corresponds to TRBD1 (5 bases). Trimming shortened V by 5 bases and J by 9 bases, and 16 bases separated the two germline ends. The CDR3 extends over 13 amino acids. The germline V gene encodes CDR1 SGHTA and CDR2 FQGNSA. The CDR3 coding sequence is TGTGCCAGCAGCACACGGGACGGCTCGCAAGCTTTCTTT. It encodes CASSTRDGSQAFF. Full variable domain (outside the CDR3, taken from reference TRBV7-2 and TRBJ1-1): GAGVSQSPSNKVTEKGKDVELRCDPISGHTALYWYRQSLGQGLEFLIYFQGNSAPDKSGLPSDRFSAERTGGSVSTLTIQRTQQEDSAVYLCASSTRDGSQAFFGQGTRLTVV.

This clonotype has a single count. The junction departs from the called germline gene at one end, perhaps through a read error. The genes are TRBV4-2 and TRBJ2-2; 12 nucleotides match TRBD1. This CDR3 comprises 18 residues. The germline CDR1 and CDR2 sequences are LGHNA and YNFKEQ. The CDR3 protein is CASSRKDRDRGRTGGLFF. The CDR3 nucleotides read TGTGCCAGCAGCCGAAAAGACCGGGACAGGGGGCGAACCGGGGGGCTGTTTTTT.

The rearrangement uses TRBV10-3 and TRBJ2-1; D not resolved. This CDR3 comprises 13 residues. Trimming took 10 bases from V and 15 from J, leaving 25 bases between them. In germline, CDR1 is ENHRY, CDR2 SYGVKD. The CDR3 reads CATVSENLARTFF. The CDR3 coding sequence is TGTGCCACCGTGTCGGAGAACTTAGCCCGCACGTTCTTC.

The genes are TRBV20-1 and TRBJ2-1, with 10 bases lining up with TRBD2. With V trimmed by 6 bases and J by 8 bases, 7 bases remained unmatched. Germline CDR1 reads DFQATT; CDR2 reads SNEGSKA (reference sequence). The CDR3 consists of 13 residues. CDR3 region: CSALYLAGDEQFF. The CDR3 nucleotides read TGCAGTGCCCTATATCTAGCGGGAGATGAGCAGTTCTTC.

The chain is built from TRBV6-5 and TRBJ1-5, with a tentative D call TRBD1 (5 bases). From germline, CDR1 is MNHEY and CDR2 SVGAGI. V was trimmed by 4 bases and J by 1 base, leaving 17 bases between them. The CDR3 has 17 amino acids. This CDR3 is CASSSPYARDSNQPQHF. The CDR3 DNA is TGTGCCAGCAGTTCCCCCTACGCCCGGGACAGCAATCAGCCCCAGCATTTT.